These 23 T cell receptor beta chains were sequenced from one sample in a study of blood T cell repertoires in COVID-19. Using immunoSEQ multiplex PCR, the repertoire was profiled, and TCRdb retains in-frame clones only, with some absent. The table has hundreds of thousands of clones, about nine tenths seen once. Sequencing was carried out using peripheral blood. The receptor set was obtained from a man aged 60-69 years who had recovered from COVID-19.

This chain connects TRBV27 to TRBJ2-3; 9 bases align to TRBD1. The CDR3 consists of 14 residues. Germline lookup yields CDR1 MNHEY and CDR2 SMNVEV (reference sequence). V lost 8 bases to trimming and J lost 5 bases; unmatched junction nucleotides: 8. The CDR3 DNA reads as TGTGCCAGCGGGCGAATGACAGGGGGAGATACGCAGTATTTT. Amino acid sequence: CASGRMTGGDTQYF.

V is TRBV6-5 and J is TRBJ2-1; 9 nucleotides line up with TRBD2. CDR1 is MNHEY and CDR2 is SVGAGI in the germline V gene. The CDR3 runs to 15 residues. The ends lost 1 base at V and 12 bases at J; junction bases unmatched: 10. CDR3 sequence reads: CASSYLSSGDGRQFF. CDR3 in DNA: TGTGCCAGCAGTTACTTGTCTAGCGGGGACGGCCGGCAGTTCTTC.

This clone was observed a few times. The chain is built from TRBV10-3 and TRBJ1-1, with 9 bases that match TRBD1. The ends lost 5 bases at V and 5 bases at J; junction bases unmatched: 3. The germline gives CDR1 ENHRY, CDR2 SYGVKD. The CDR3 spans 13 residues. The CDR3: CAISYDRGTEAFF. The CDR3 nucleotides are TGTGCCATCAGTTATGACAGGGGGACTGAAGCTTTCTTT.

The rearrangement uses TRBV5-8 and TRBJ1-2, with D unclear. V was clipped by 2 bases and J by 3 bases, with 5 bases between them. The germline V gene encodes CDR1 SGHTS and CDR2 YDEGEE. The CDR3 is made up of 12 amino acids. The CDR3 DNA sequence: TGTGCCAGCAGCTTCGACTACTATGGCTACACCTTC. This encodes CASSFDYYGYTF.

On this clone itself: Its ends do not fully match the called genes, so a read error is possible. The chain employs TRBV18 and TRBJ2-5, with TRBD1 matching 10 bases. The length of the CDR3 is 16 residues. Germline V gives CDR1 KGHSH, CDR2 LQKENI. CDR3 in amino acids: CASSPRQGATQETQYF. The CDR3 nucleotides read TGTGCCAGCTCGCCACGACAGGGGGCAACACAAGAGACCCAGTACTTC.

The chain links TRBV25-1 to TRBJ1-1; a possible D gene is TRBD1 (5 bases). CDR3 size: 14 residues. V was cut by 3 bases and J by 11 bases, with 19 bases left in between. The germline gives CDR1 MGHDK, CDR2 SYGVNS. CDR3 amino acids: CASSDPGGGARAFF. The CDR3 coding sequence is TGTGCCAGCAGTGACCCAGGCGGGGGTGCTAGGGCTTTCTTT.

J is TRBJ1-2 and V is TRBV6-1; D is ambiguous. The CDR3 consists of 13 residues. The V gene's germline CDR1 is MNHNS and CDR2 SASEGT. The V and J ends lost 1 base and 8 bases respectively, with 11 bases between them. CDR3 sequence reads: CASSEVGRGGYTF. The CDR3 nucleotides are TGTGCCAGCAGTGAAGTGGGTCGGGGAGGCTACACCTTC.

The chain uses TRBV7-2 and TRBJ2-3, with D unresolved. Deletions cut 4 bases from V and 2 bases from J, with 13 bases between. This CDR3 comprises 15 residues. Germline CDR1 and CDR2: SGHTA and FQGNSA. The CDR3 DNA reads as TGTGCCAGCAGCTACGCGGCAGACCCCACAGATACGCAGTATTTT. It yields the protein CASSYAADPTDTQYF.

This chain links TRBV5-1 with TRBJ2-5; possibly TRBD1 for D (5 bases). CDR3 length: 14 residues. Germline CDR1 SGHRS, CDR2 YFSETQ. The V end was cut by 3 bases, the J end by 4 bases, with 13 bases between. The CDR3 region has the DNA TGCGCCAGCAGCTGGATGGGAAGGGGAGAGACCCAGTACTTC. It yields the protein CASSWMGRGETQYF.

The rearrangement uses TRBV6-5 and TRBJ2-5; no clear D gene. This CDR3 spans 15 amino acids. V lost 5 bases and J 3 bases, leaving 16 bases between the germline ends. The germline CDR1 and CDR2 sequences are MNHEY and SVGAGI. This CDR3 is CASSPNTPRKETQYF. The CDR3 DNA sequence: TGTGCCAGCAGTCCTAATACCCCTCGAAAAGAGACCCAGTACTTC.

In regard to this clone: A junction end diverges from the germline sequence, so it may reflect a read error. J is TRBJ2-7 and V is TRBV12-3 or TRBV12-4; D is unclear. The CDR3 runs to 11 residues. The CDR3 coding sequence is TGTGCCAGCAGTTTAATGGGCCCCGCCGACTTC. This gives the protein CASSLMGPADF.

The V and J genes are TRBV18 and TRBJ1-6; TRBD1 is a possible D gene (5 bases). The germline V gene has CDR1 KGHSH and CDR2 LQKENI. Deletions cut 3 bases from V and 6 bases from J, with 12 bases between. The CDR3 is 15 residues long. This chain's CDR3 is CASSPRQQTNSPLHF. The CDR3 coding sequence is TGTGCCAGCTCACCGCGACAGCAAACTAATTCACCCCTCCACTTT.

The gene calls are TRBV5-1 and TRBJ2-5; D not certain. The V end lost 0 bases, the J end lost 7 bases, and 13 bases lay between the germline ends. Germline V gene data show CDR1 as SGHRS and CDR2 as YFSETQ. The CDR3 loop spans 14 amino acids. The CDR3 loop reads CASSLVPDYATQYF. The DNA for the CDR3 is TGCGCCAGCAGCTTGGTTCCAGATTACGCGACCCAGTACTTC.

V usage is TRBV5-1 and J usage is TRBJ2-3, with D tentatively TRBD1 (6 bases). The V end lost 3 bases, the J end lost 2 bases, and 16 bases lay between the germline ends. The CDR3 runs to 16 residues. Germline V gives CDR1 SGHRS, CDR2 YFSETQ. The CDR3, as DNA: TGCGCCAGCAGCTCCGGGACAAGGATGGACACAGATACGCAGTATTTT. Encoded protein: CASSSGTRMDTDTQYF. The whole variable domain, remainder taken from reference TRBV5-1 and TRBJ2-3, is KAGVTQTPRYLIKTRGQQVTLSCSPISGHRSVSWYQQTPGQGLQFLFEYFSETQRNKGNFPGRFSGRQFSNSRSEMNVSTLELGDSALYLCASSSGTRMDTDTQYFGPGTRLTVL.

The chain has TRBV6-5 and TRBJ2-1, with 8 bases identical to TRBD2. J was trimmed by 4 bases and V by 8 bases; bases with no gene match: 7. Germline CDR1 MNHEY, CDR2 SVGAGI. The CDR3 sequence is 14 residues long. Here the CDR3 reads CASVKASGYNEQFF. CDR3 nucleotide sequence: TGTGCCAGCGTGAAGGCTAGCGGGTACAATGAGCAGTTCTTC.

The CDR3 DNA reads TGTGCCAGTACCCTGGACTGGAACACTGAAGCTTTCTTT. This sequence encodes CASTLDWNTEAFF. The genes are TRBV19 and TRBJ1-1, with D uncertain. The CDR3 has 13 residues. CDR1 is LNHDA, CDR2 SQIVND, per germline (reference sequence). V was clipped by 7 bases and J by 1 base, with 10 bases between them.

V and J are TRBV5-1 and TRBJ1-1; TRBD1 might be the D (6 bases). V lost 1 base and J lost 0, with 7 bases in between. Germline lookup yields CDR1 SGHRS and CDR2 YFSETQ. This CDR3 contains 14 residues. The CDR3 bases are TGCGCCAGCAGCTTGACAGGGTTGAACACTGAAGCTTTCTTT. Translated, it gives CASSLTGLNTEAFF. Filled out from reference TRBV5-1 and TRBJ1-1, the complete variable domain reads KAGVTQTPRYLIKTRGQQVTLSCSPISGHRSVSWYQQTPGQGLQFLFEYFSETQRNKGNFPGRFSGRQFSNSRSEMNVSTLELGDSALYLCASSLTGLNTEAFFGQGTRLTVV.

Written as DNA, the CDR3 is TGTGCCGTCGTGGCAGGGCGCACAGATACGCAGTATTTT. Its translation: CAVVAGRTDTQYF. This chain joins TRBV6-5 and TRBJ2-3, with D perhaps matching TRBD1 (5 bases). There are 13 residues in the CDR3. Germline values: CDR1 MNHEY, CDR2 SVGAGI. V lost 11 bases, J lost 1 base, and 13 bases lay in between.

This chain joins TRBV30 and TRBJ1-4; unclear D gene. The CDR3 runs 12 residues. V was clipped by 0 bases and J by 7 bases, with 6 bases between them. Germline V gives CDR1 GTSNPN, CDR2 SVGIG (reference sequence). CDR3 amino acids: CAWSVGGEKLFF. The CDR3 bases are TGTGCCTGGAGTGTCGGTGGTGAAAAACTGTTTTTT.

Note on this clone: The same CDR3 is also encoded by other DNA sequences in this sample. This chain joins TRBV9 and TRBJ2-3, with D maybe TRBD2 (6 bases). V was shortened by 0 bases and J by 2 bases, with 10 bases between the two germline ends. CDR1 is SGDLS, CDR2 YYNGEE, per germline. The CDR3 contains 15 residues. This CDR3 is CASSVVGGSTDTQYF. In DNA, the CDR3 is TGTGCCAGCAGCGTAGTCGGGGGTTCCACAGATACGCAGTATTTT.

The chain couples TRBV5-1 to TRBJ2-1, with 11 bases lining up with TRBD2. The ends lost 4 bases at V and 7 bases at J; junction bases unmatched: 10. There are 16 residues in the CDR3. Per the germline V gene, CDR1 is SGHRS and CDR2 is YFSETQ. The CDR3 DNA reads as TGCGCCAGCAGCCCGGATACTAGCGGGGGAATAAATGAGCAGTTCTTC. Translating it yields CASSPDTSGGINEQFF.

CDR3 region: CASSQKWSSDEQFF. Written as DNA, the CDR3 is TGTGCCAGCTCTCAGAAGTGGTCGAGCGATGAGCAGTTCTTC. V gene TRBV3-1 (or the pseudogene TRBV3-2) combines with J gene TRBJ2-1, with D unclear. This CDR3 region has 14 residues. Germline CDR1 LGHDT, CDR2 YNNKEL (reference sequence). Trimming took off 8 bases at V and 8 bases at J, with 19 bases between the two ends.

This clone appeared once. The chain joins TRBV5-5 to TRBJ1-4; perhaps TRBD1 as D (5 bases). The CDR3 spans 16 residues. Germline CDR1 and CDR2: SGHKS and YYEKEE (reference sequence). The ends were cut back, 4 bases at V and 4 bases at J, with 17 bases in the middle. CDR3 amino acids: CASSPYGGGVNEKLFF. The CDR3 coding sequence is TGTGCCAGCAGCCCGTATGGGGGGGGAGTTAATGAAAAACTGTTTTTT.